The T cell receptor (beta chain) under discussion was sequenced for a study of blood T cell repertoires in COVID-19 (TCRdb year 2020). Looking at the study overall: Samples covering the acute and convalescent phases of COVID-19 were provided by collaborators in the United States, Italy and Spain. The material from the prospective study consisted of cDNA or gDNA derived from T cells, B-cell-depleted T cells, or PBMCs. Subjects who had been exposed to COVID-19, were actively infected with it, or had recovered from it provided the deeply sampled blood TCRbeta repertoires that made up the dataset. The repertoires were released in a freely available public database intended as a resource for research on the immune response to SARS-CoV-2. Samples came from the ongoing ImmuneRACE study (first 160 participants) plus 1,254 subjects from 6 global collaborators. Nearly every sample came with metadata listing a de-identified subject ID, COVID-19 status, age in years and sex. HLA class I and class II types, where available, came from metadata supplied by the sample provider rather than from assay-based typing. What the work shows at the level of the full study, not this receptor alone: The amount of clinical and demographic metadata varied by source and participant and was provided uncurated.

Each collaborating institution followed its own protocols to collect whole blood in K2EDTA tubes. Collaborator samples were shipped for TCRbeta analysis as frozen whole blood, isolated PBMCs, or DNA extracted from either sample type. The immunoSEQ Assay, a bias-controlled multiplex PCR, was used to amplify TCRbeta CDR3 regions from genomic DNA. Per the source publication's procedure: Nucleated cell counts per sample were estimated from amplification of reference gene primers within the assay. Sequence reads were collapsed and filtered to measure the absolute abundance of every unique TCRbeta CDR3 rearrangement. Productive Simpson clonality was computed per sample as the square root of Simpson's diversity index over productive rearrangements. Held by TCRdb, this immuneACCESS table contains in-frame sequences only and omits some clones. Under half of the omission traces to an unresolved V gene where checked; the cause of the rest is unknown. V, J and clone size reflect that table, while D and trimming were determined from the DNA. Counted in this sample were about 250,000 clones; around 83% of them appeared once. Of the sample, about 8.9% is held by the ten largest clones.

The CDR3 starts with the cysteine, ends with the phenylalanine, and has 17 residues. CDR3 DNA is the only sequence kept; it has 51 bases, read in frame from the first base. Based on the germline V gene (reference sequence), the CDR1 and CDR2 sequences are SGHKS and YYEKEE. At the junction V is shortened by 4 bases and J by 7 bases, with 24 bases in between. This clone was seen only a few times. No cognate antigen has been identified for it. No qualities accompany the bases; no much larger clone lies one base away. Material for sequencing was peripheral blood. Here the chain combines TRBV5-5 and TRBJ1-5, with a tentative D gene TRBD1 over 6 matching bases. The clonotype originates from a man older than 75 with acute or convalescent COVID-19. The CDR3 region has the sequence CASSRTHDRTPGQPQHF. In nucleotide form, the sequence is TGTGCCAGCAGCCGAACCCACGACAGGACCCCAGGCCAGCCCCAGCATTTT.